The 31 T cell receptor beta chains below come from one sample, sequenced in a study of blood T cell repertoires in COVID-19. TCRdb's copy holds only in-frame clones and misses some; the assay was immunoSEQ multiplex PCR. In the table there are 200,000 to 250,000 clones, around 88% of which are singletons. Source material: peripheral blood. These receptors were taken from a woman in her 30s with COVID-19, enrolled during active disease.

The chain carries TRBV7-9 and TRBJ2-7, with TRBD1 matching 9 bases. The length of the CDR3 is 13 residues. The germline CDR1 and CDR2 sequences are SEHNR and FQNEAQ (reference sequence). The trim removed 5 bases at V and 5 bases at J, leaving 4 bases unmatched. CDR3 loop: CASSKQGANEQYV. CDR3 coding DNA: TGTGCCAGCAGCAAACAGGGGGCCAACGAGCAGTACGTC.

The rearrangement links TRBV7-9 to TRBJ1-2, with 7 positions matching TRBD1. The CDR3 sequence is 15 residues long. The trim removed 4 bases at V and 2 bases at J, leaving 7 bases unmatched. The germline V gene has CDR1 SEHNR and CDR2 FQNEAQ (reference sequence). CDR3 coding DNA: TGTGCCAGCAGCTCCCGGGACAGCCTAAACTATGGCTACACCTTC. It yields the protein CASSSRDSLNYGYTF.

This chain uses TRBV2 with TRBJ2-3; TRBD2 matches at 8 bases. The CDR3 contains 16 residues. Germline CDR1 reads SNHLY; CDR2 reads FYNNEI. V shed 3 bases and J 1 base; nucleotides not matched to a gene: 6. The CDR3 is CASSEGLGLRTDTQYF. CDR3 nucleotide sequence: TGTGCCAGCAGTGAGGGACTAGGGCTACGCACAGATACGCAGTATTTT.

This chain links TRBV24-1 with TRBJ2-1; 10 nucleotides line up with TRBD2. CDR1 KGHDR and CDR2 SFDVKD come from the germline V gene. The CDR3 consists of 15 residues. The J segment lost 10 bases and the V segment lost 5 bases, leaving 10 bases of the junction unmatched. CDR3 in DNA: TGTGCCACCAGTGCCCTAGCGGGGGCCGGGGGGGAGCAGTTCTTC. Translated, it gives CATSALAGAGGEQFF.

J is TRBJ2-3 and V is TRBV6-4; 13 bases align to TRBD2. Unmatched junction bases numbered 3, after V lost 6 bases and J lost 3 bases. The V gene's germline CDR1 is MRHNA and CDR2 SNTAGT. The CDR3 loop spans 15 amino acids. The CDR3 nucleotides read TGTGCCAGCAGGAGACTAGCGGGAGGTACAGATACGCAGTATTTT. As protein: CASRRLAGGTDTQYF.

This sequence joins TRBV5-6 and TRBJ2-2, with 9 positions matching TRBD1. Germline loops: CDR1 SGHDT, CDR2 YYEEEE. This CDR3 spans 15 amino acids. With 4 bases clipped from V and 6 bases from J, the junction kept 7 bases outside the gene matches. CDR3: CASSLEQGAAGELFF. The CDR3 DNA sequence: TGTGCCAGCAGCCTTGAACAGGGGGCTGCCGGGGAGCTGTTTTTT.

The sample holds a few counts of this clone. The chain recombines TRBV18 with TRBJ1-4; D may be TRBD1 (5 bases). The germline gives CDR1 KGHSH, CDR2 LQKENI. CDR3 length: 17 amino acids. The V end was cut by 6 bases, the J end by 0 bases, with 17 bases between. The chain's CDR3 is CASSSGQSVPTNEKLFF. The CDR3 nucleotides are TGTGCCAGCTCGTCAGGGCAGTCGGTCCCAACTAATGAAAAACTGTTTTTT.

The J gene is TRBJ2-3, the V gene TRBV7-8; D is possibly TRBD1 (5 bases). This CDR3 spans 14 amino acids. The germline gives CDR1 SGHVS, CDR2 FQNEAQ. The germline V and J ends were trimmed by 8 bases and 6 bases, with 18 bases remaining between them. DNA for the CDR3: TGTGCCAGCTCGGTGGCAGGGCGGTCGGATACGCAGTATTTT. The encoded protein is CASSVAGRSDTQYF.

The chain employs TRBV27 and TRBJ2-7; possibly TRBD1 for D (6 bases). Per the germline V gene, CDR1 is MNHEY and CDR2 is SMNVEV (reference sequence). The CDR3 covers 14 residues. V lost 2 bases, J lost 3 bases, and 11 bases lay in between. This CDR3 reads CASSLKGHRYEQYF. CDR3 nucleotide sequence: TGTGCCAGCAGTTTAAAGGGACATCGCTACGAGCAGTACTTC.

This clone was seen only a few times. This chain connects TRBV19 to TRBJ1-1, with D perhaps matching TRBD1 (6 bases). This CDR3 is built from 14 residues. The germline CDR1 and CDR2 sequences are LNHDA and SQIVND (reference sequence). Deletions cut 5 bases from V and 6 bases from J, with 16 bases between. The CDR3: CASSPNRDIAEAFF. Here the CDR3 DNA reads TGTGCCAGTAGTCCAAACAGGGATATTGCTGAAGCTTTCTTT.

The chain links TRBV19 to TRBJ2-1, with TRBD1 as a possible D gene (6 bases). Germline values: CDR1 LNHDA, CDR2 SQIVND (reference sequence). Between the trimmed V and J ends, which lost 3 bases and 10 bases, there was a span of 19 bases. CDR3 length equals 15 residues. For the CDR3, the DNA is TGTGCCAGTAGTATGGGGGCAAGTGGCACCCGGGAGCAGTTCTTC. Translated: CASSMGASGTREQFF.

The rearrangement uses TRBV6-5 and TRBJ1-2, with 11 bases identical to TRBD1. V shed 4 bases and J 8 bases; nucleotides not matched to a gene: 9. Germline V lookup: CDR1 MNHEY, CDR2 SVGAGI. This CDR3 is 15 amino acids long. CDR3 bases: TGTGCCAGCAGTTCCAGGACAGGGGGCGAAACGGGCTACACCTTC. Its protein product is CASSSRTGGETGYTF.

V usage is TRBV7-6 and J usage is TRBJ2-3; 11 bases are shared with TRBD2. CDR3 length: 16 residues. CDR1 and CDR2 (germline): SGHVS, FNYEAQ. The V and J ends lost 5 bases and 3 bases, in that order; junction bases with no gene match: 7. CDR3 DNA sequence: TGTGCCAGCAGCACCAATAGCGGGAGGGGGACAGATACGCAGTATTTT. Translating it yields CASSTNSGRGTDTQYF. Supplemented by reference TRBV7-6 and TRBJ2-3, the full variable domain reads GAGVSQSPRYKVTKRGQDVALRCDPISGHVSLYWYRQALGQGPEFLTYFNYEAQQDKSGLPNDRFSAERPEGSISTLTIQRTEQRDSAMYRCASSTNSGRGTDTQYFGPGTRLTVL.

CDR3 in DNA: TGTGCCAGCAGTGAAACGACAGGGTGGCGAGGTTCACCCCTCCACTTT. Protein: CASSETTGWRGSPLHF. This chain links TRBV6-1 with TRBJ1-6, with TRBD1 matching over 7 bases. The CDR3 loop spans 16 amino acids. Germline assignment: CDR1 MNHNS and CDR2 SASEGT. V trimming: 2 bases; J trimming: 9 bases; junction bases outside the gene matches: 10.

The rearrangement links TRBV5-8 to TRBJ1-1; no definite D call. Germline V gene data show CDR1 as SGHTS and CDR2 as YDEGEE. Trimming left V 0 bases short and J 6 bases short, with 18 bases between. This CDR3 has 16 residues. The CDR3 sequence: CASSLGTPAWYAEAFF. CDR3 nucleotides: TGTGCCAGCAGCTTGGGCACTCCTGCATGGTATGCTGAAGCTTTCTTT.

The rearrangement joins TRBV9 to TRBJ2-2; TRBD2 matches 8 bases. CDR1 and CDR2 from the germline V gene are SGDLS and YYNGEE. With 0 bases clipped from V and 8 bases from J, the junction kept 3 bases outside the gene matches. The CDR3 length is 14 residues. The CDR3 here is CASSVGTSTGELFF. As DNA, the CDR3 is TGTGCCAGCAGCGTAGGGACTAGCACAGGGGAGCTGTTTTTT.

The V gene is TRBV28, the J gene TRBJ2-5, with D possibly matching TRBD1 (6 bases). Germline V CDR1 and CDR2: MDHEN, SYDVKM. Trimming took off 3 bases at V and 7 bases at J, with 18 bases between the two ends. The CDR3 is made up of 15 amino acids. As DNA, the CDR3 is TGTGCCAGCAGTTTTACAGGGACCCGAGGGGGGACCCAGTACTTC. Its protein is CASSFTGTRGGTQYF.

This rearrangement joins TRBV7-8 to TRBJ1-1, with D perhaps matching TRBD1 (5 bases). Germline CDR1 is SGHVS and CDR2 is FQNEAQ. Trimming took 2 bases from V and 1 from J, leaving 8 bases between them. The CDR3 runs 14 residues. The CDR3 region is CASSLRGSNTEAFF. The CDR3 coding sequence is TGTGCCAGCAGCTTAAGGGGATCGAACACTGAAGCTTTCTTT.

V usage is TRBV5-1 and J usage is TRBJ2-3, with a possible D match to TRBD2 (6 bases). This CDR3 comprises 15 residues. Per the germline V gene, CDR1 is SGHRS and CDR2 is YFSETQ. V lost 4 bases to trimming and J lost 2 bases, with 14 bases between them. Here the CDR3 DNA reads TGCGCCAGCAGCCCCGGGCGGGGCACCACAGATACGCAGTATTTT. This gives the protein CASSPGRGTTDTQYF.

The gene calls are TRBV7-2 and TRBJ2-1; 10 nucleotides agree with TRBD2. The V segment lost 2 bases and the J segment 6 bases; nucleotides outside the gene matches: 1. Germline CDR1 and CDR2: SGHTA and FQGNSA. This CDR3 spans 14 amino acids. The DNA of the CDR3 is TGTGCCAGCAGCTTAAGCGGGAGGGCCAATGAGCAGTTCTTC. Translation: CASSLSGRANEQFF.

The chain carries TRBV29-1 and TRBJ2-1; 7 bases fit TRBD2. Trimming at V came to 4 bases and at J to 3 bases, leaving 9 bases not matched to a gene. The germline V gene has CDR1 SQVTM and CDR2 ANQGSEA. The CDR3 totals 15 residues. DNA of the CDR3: TGCAGCGTTGTCTTACTGGGACTATTCTACAATGAGCAGTTCTTC. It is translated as CSVVLLGLFYNEQFF.

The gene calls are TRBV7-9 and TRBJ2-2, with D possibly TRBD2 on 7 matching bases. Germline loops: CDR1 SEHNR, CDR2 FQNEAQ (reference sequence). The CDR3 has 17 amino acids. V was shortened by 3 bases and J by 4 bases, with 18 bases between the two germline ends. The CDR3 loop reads CASSFRSGGYTTGELFF. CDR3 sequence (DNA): TGTGCCAGCAGCTTTCGGTCGGGGGGCTATACCACCGGGGAGCTGTTTTTT. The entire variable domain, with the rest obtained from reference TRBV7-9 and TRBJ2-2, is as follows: DTGVSQNPRHKITKRGQNVTFRCDPISEHNRLYWYRQTLGQGPEFLTYFQNEAQLEKSRLLSDRFSAERPKGSFSTLEIQRTEQGDSAMYLCASSFRSGGYTTGELFFGEGSRLTVL.

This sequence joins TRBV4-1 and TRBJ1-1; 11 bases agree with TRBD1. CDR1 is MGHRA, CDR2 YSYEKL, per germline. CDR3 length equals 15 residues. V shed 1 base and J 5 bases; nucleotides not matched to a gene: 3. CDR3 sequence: CASSQGTGGETEAFF. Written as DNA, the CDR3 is TGCGCCAGCAGCCAAGGGACAGGGGGCGAGACTGAAGCTTTCTTT.

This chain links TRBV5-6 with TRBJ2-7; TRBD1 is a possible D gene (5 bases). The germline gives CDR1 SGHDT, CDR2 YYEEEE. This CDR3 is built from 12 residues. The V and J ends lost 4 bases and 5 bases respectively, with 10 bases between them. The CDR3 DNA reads TGTGCCAGCAGCAGGGGAATCGACGAGCAGTACTTC. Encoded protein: CASSRGIDEQYF.

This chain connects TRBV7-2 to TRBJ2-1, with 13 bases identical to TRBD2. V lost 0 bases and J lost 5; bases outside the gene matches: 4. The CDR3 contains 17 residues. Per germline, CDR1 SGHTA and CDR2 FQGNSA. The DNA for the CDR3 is TGTGCCAGCAGCTTAGCACCCGGGACTAGCGGGAACAATGAGCAGTTCTTC. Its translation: CASSLAPGTSGNNEQFF.

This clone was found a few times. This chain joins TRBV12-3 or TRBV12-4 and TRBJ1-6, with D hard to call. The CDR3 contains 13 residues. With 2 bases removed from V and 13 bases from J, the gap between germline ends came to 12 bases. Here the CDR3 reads CASSLNGLGPLHF. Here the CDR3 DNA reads TGTGCCAGCAGTTTAAACGGACTCGGGCCCCTCCACTTT.

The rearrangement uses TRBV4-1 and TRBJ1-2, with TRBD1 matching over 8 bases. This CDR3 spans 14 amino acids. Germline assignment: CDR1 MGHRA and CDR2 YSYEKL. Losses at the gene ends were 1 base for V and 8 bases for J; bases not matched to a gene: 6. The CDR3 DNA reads TGCGCCAGCAGCCAAGGCCCGACAGGGGTAGGCTACACCTTC. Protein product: CASSQGPTGVGYTF.

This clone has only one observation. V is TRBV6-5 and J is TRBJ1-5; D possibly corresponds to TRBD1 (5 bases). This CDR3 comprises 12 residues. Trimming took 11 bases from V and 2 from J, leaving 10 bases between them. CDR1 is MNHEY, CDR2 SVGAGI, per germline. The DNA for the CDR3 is TGTGCCGTCGGGGGGGGCAATCAGCCCCAGCATTTT. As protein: CAVGGGNQPQHF.

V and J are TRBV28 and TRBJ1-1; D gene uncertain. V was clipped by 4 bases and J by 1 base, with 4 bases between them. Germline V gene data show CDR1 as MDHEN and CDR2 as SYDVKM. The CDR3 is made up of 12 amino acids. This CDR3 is CASSSWNTEAFF. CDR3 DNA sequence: TGTGCCAGCAGTTCGTGGAACACTGAAGCTTTCTTT.

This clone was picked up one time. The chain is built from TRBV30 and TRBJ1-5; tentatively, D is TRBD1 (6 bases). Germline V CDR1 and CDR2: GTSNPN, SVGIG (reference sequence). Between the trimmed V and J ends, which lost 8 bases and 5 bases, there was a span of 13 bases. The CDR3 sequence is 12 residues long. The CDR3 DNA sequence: TGTGCCGGGGGCGGTAGGGATCAGCCCCAGCATTTT. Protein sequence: CAGGGRDQPQHF.

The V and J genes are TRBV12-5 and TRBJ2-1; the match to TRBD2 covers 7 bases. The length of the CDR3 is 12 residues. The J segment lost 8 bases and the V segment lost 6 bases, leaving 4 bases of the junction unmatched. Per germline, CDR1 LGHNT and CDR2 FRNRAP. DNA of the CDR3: TGTGCTAGTGGCCTTGGGGGGGATGAGCAGTTCTTC. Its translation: CASGLGGDEQFF.